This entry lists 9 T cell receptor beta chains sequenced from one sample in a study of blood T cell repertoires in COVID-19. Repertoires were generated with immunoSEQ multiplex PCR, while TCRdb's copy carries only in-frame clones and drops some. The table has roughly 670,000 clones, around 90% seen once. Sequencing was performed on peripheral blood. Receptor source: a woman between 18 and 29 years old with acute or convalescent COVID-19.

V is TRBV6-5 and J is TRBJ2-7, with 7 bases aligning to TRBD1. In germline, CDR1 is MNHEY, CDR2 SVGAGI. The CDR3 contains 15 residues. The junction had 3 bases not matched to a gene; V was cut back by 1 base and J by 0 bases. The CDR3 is CASSYLTGSSYEQYF. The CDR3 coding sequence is TGTGCCAGCAGTTACTTGACAGGGTCCTCCTACGAGCAGTACTTC.

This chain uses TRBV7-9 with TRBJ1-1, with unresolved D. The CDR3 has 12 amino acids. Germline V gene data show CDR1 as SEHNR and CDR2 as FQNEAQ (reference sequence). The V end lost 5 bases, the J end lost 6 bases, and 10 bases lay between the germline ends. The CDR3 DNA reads TGTGCCAGCAGCCCTGCAGTCGCTGAAGCTTTCTTT. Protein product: CASSPAVAEAFF.

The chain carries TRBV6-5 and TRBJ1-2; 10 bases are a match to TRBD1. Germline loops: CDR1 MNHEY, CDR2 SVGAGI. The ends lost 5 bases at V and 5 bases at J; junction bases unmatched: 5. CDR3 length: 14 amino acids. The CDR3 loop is CASSQTGGGYGYTF. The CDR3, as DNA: TGTGCCAGCAGTCAGACAGGGGGCGGGTATGGCTACACCTTC.

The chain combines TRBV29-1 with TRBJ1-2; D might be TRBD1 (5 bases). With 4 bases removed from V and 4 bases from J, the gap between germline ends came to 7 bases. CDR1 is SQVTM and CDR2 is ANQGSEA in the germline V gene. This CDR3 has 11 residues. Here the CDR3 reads CSVVTAYGYTF. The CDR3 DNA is TGCAGCGTTGTGACAGCCTATGGCTACACCTTC.

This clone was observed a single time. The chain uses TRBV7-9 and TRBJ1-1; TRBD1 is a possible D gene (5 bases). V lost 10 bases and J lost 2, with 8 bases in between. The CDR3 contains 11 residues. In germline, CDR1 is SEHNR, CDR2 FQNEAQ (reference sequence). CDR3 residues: CATQGNTEAFF. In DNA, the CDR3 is TGTGCCACTCAGGGAAACACTGAAGCTTTCTTT.

The CDR3 is CASSMASTDTQYF. Written as DNA, the CDR3 is TGTGCCAGTAGTATGGCTAGCACAGATACGCAGTATTTT. V usage is TRBV19 and J usage is TRBJ2-3; D not certain. This CDR3 contains 13 residues. Per the germline V gene, CDR1 is LNHDA and CDR2 is SQIVND (reference sequence). V gave up 3 bases and J gave up 0 bases, with 4 bases separating them.

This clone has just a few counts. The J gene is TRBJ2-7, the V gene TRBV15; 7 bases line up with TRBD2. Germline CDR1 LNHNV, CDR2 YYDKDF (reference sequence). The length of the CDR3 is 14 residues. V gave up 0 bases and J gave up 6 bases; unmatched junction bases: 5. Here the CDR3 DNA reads TGTGCCACCAGCAGAGATTTGGGAGGGTCCGAGCAGTACTTC. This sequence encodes CATSRDLGGSEQYF.

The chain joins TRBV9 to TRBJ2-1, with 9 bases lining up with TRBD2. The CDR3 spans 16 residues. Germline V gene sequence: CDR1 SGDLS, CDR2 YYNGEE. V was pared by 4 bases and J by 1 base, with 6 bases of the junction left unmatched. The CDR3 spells CASSPTSGGSYNEQFF. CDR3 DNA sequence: TGTGCCAGCAGCCCCACGAGCGGGGGGTCCTACAATGAGCAGTTCTTC.

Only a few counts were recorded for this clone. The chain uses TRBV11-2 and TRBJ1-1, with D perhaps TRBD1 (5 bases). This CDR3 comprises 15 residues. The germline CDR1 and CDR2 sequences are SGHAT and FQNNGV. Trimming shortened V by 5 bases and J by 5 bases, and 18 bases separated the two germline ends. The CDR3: CASSPRSVGPTEAFF. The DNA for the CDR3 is TGTGCCAGCAGCCCCCGTTCGGTGGGGCCAACTGAAGCTTTCTTT.